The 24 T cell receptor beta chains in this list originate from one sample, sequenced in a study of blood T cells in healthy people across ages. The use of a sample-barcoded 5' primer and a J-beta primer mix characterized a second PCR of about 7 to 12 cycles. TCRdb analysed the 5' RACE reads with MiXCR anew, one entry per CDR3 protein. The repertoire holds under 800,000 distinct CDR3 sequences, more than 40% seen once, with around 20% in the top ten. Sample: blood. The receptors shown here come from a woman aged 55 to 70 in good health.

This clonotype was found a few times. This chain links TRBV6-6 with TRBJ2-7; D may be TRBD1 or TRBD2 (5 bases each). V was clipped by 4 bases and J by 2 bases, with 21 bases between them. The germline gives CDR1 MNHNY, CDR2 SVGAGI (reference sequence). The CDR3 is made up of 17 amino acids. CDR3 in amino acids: CASSSSRGGGFTYEQYF. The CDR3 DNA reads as TGTGCCAGCAGTTCCTCCCGAGGTGGGGGTTTCACCTACGAGCAGTACTTC.

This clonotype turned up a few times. The CDR3 DNA follows: TGTGCCAGCAGCCAAGATTCTCGCAGCGCATCCTACGAGCAGTACTTC. It specifies CASSQDSRSASYEQYF. The V call is TRBV3-1, the J call TRBJ2-7, with D unresolved. Trimming left V 0 bases short and J 1 base short, with 13 bases between. The CDR3 runs to 16 residues. Germline-derived CDR1 and CDR2 are LGHDT and YNNKEL (reference sequence).

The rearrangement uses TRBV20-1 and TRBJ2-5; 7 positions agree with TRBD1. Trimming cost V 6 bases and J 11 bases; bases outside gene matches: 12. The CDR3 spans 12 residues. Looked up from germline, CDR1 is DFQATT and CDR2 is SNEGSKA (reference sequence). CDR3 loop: CSASETGFLQYF. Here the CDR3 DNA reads TGCAGTGCATCCGAGACAGGGTTTCTGCAGTACTTC.

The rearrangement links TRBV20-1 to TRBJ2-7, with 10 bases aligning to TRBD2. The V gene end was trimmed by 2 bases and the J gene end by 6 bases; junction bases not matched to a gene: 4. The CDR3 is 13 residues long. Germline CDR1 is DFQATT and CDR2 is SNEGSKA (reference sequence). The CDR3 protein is CSARSSGSGEQYF. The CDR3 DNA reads TGCAGTGCTAGATCTAGCGGGAGCGGCGAGCAGTACTTC.

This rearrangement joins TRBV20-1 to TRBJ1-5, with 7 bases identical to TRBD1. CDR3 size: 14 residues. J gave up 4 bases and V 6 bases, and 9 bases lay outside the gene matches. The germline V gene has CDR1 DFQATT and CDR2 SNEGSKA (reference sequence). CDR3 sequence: CSAPDRNFNQPQHF. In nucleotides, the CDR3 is TGCAGTGCCCCGGACAGGAACTTTAATCAGCCCCAGCATTTT.

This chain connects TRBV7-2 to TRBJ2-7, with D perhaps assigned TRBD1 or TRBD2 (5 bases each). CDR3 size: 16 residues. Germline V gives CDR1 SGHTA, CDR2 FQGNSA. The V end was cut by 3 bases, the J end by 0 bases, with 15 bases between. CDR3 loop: CASSFVGASSSYEQYF. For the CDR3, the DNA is TGTGCCAGCAGCTTTGTCGGGGCTTCGAGCTCCTACGAGCAGTACTTC. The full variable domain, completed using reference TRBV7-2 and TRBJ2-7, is GAGVSQSPSNKVTEKGKDVELRCDPISGHTALYWYRQSLGQGLEFLIYFQGNSAPDKSGLPSDRFSAERTGGSVSTLTIQRTQQEDSAVYLCASSFVGASSSYEQYFGPGTRLTVT.

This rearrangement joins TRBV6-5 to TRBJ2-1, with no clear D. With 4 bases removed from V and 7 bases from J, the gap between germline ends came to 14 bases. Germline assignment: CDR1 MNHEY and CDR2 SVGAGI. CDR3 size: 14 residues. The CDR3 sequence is CASSFTRLRNEQFF. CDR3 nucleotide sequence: TGTGCCAGCAGTTTTACCCGATTACGGAATGAGCAGTTCTTC.

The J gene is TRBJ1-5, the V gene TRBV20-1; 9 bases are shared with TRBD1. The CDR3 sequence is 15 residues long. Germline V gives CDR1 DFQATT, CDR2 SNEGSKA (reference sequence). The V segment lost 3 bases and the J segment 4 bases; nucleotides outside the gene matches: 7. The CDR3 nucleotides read TGCAGTGCTAGCGCGGGGACAGGGTGGAATCAGCCCCAGCATTTT. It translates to CSASAGTGWNQPQHF.

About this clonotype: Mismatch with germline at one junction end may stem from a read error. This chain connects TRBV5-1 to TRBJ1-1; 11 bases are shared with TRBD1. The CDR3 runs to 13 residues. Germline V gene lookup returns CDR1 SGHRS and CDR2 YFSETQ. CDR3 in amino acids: CTSSPGQGGEAFF. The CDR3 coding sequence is TGCACCAGCAGCCCGGGACAGGGGGGAGAAGCTTTCTTT.

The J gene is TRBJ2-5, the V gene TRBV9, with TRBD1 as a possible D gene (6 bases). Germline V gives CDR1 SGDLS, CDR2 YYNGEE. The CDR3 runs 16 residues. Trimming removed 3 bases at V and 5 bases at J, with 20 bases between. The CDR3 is CASSDRGAGVVETQYF. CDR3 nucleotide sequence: TGTGCCAGCAGCGATCGAGGGGCAGGGGTGGTTGAGACCCAGTACTTC.

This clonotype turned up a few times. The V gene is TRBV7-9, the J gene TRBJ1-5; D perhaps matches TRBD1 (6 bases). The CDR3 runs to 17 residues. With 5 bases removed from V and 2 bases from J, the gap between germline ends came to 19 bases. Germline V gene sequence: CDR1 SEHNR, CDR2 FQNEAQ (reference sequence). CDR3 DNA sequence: TGTGCCAGCAGCCGGGACACCTCGGCCCTGGGCAATCAGCCCCAGCATTTT. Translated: CASSRDTSALGNQPQHF.

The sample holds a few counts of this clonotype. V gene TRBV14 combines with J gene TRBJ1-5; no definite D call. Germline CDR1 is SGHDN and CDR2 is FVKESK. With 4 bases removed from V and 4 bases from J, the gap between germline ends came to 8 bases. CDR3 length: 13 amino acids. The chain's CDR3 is CASSPSENQPQHF. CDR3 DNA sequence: TGTGCCAGCAGCCCATCGGAGAATCAGCCCCAGCATTTT.

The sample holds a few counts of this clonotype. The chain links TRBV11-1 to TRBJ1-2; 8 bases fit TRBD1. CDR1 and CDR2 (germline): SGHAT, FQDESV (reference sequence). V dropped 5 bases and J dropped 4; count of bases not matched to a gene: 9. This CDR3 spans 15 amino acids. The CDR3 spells CASSQSTGQGYGYTF. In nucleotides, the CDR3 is TGTGCCAGCAGCCAGTCGACTGGACAGGGCTATGGCTACACCTTC.

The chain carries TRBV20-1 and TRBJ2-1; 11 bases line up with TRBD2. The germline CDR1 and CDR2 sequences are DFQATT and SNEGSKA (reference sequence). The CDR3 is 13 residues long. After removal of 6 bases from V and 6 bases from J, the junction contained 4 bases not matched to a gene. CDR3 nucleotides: TGCAGTGCCCTAGCGGGGGGTCTCAATGAGCAGTTCTTC. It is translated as CSALAGGLNEQFF.

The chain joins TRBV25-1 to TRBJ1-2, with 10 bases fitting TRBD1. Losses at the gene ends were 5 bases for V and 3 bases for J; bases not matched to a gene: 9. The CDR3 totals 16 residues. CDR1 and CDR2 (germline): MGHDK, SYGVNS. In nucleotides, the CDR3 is TGTGCCAGCAGTCCCAACCCCGGGACAGGGGACTATGGCTACACCTTC. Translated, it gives CASSPNPGTGDYGYTF.

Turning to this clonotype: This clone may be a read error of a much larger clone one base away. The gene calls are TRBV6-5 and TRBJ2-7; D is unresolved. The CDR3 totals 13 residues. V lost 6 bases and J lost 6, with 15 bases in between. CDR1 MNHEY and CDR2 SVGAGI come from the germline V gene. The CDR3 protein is CASSPRVPCEQYF. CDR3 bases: TGTGCCAGCAGCCCCCGGGTCCCCTGCGAGCAGTACTTC.

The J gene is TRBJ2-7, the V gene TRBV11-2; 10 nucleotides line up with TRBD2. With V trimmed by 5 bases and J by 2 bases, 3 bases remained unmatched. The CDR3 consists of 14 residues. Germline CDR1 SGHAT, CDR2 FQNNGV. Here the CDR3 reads CASSSSGGPYEQYF. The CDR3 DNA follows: TGTGCCAGCAGCAGTAGCGGGGGGCCCTACGAGCAGTACTTC.

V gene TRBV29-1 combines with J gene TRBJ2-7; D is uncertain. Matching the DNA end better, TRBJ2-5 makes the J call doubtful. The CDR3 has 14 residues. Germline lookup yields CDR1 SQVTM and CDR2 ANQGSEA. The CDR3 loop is CSVPLNRVGETQYF. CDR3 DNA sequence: TGCAGCGTACCCCTGAACAGAGTGGGAGAGACCCAGTACTTC.

CDR3 residues: CSASGTAISYEQYF. The CDR3 nucleotides are TGCAGTGCCTCGGGGACAGCGATTTCCTACGAGCAGTACTTC. The chain uses TRBV20-1 and TRBJ2-7, with TRBD1 matching 7 bases. CDR1 and CDR2 from the germline V gene are DFQATT and SNEGSKA (reference sequence). V gave up 6 bases and J gave up 1 base; unmatched junction bases: 9. This CDR3 is 14 amino acids long.

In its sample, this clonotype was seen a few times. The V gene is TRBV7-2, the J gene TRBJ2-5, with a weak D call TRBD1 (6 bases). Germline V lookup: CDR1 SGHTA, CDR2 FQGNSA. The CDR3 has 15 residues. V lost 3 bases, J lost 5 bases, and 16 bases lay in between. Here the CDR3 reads CASSLTQGLGETQYF. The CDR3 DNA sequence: TGTGCCAGCAGCTTGACCCAGGGGTTGGGGGAGACCCAGTACTTC.

The CDR3 DNA sequence: TGTGCCAGCAGCGAATCGGCTAGCGGGAGGCCTAGCACAGATACGCAGTATTTT. Protein sequence: CASSESASGRPSTDTQYF. The rearrangement links TRBV21-1 to TRBJ2-3; no check of the table's D call, TRBD2, against the DNA was made. TRBV21-1 is a pseudogene locus. The CDR3 runs to 18 residues.

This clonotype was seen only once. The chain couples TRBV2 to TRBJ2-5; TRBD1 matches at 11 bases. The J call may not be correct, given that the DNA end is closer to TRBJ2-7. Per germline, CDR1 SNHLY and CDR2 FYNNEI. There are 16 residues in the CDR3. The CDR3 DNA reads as TGTGCCAGCAGTCCTGGGGAGGACAGGGGGCTAAACGAGCAGTACTTC. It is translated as CASSPGEDRGLNEQYF.

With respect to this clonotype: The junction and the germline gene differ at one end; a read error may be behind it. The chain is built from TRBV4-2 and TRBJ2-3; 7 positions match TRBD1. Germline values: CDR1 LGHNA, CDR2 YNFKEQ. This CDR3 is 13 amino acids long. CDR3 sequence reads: CANSQGERDTQYF. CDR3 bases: TGTGCCAACAGCCAGGGGGAGAGGGATACGCAGTATTTT.

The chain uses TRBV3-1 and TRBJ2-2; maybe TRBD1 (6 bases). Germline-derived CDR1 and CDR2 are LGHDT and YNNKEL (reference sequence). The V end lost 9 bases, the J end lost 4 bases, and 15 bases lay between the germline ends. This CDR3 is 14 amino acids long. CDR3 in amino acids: CASQQGRGTGELFF. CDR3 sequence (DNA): TGTGCCAGTCAACAGGGTAGGGGCACCGGGGAGCTGTTTTTT.